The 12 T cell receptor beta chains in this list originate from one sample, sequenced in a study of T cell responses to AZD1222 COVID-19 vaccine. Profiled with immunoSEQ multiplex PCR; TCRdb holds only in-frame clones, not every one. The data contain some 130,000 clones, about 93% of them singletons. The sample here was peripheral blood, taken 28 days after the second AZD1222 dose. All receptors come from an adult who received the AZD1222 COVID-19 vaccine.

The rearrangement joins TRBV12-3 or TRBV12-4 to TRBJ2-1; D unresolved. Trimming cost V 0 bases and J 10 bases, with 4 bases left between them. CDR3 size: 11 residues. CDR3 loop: CASSLAPEQFF. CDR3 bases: TGTGCCAGCAGTTTAGCCCCAGAGCAGTTCTTC.

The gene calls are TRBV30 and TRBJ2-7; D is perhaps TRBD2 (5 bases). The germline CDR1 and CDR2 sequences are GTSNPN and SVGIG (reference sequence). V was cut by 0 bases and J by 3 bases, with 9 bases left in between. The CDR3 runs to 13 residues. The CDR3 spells CAWSVQSGYEQYF. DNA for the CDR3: TGTGCCTGGAGTGTACAGAGCGGCTACGAGCAGTACTTC.

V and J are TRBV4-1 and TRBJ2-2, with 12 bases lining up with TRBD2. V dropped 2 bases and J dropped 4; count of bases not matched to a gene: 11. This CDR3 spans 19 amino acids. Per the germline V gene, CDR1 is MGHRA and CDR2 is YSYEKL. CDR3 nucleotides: TGCGCCAGCAGCCAAAGTATTCTAGCGGGGGGGGCGAGCACCGGGGAGCTGTTTTTT. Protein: CASSQSILAGGASTGELFF.

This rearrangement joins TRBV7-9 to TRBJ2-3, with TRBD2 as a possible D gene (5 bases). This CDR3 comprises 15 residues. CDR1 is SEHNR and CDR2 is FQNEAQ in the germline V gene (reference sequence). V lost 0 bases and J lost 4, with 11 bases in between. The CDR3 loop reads CASSLALRGPDTQYF. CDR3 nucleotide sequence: TGTGCCAGCAGCTTAGCGCTCCGGGGTCCAGATACGCAGTATTTT.

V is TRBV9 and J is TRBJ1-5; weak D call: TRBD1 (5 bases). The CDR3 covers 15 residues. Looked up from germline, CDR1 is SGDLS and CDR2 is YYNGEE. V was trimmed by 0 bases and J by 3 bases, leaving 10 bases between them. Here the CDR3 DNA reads TGTGCCAGCAGCGTAGGTGGGGGGGTCAATCAGCCCCAGCATTTT. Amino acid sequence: CASSVGGGVNQPQHF.

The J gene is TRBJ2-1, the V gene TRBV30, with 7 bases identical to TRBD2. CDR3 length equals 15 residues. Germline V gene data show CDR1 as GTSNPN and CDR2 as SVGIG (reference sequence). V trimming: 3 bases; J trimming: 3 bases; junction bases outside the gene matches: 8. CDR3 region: CAWSAGRGVYNEQFF. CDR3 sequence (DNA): TGTGCCTGGAGCGCCGGTCGGGGGGTCTACAATGAGCAGTTCTTC.

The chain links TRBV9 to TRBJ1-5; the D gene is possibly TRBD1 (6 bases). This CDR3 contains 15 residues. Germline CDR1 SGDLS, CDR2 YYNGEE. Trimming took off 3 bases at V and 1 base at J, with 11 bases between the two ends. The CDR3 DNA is TGTGCCAGCAGCGCCACAGGGATGAGCAATCAGCCCCAGCATTTT. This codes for CASSATGMSNQPQHF.

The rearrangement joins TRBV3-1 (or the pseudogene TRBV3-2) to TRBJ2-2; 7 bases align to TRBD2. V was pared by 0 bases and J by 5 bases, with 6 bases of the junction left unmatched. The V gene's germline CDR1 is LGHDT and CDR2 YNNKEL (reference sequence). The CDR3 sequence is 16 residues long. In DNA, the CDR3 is TGTGCCAGCAGCCAAGATGCCCCGGGACTAACCGGGGAGCTGTTTTTT. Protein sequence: CASSQDAPGLTGELFF.

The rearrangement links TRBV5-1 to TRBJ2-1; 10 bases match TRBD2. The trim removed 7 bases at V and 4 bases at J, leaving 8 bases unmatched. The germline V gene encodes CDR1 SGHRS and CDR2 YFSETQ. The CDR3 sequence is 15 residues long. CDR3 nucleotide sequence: TGCGCCAGCGCCTTAGCGGGGGGCGCGTACAATGAGCAGTTCTTC. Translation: CASALAGGAYNEQFF.

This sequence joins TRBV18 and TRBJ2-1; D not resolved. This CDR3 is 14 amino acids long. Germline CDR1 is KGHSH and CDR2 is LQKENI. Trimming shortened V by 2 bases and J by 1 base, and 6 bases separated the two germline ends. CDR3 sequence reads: CASSPYGSYNEQFF. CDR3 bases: TGTGCCAGCTCACCATACGGGTCCTACAATGAGCAGTTCTTC.

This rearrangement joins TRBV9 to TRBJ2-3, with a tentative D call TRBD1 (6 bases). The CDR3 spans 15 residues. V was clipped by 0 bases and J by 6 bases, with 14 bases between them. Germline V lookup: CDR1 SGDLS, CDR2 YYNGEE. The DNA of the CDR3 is TGTGCCAGCAGCGTAGGATGGGGGCAGGATGATACGCAGTATTTT. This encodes CASSVGWGQDDTQYF.

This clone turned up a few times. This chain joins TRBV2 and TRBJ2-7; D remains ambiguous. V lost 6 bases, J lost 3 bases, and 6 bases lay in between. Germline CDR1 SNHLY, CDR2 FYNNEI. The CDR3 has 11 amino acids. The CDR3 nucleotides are TGTGCCAGCAGCTCTTACTACGAGCAGTACTTC. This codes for CASSSYYEQYF.